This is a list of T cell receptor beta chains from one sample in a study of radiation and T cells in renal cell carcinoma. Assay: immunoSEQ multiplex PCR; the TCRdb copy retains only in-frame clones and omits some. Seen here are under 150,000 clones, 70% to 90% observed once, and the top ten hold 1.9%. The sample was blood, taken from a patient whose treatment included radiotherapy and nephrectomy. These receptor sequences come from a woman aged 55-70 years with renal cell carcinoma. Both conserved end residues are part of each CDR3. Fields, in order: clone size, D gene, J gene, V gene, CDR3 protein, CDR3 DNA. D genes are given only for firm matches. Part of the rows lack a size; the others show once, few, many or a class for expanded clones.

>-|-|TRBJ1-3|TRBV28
CASQNTGVLGNTIYF
TGTGCCAGCCAAAACACGGGGGTTTTAGGAAACACCATATATTTT
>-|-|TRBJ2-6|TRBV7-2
CASSQNRDLSGANVLTF
TGTGCCAGCAGCCAGAACAGGGACCTCTCTGGGGCCAACGTCCTGACTTTC
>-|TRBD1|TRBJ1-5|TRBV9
CASSPGQNQPQHF
TGTGCCAGCAGCCCGGGACAGAATCAGCCCCAGCATTTT
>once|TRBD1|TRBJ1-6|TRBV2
CASSVTGANSPLHF
TGTGCCAGCAGTGTCACAGGGGCGAATTCACCCCTCCACTTT
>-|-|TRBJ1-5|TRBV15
CATSPSIGRGNQPQHF
TGTGCCACCAGCCCGTCGATCGGGAGGGGCAATCAGCCCCAGCATTTT
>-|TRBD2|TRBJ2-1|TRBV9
CASSVSSGLAGDGEQFF
TGTGCCAGCAGCGTCTCATCGGGACTAGCGGGAGACGGTGAGCAGTTCTTC
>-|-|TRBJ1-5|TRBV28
CASSYGVSHVRNQPQHF
TGTGCCAGCAGTTACGGGGTGAGTCACGTTAGAAATCAGCCCCAGCATTTT
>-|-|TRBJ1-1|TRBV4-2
CASSSPGRRTEAFF
TGTGCCAGCAGCAGCCCAGGGAGGCGCACTGAAGCTTTCTTT
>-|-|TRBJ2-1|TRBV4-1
CASSQDLGGEQFF
TGCGCCAGCAGCCAAGATCTGGGAGGTGAGCAGTTCTTC
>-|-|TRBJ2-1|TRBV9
CASTLVGGPYNEQFF
TGTGCCAGCACCTTAGTAGGGGGACCCTACAATGAGCAGTTCTTC
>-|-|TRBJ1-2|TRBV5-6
CASSLASGENYGYTF
TGTGCCAGCAGCTTGGCCTCAGGGGAGAACTATGGCTACACCTTC
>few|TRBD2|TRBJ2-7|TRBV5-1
CASSPGTSGYEQYF
TGCGCCAGCAGCCCCGGGACTAGCGGCTACGAGCAGTACTTC
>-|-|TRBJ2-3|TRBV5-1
CASSLAYGSTDTQYF
TGCGCCAGCAGCTTGGCCTACGGCAGCACAGATACGCAGTATTTT
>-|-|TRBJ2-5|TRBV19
CASRRGGEEETQYF
TGTGCCAGTAGAAGGGGGGGCGAGGAGGAGACCCAGTACTTC